These 10 T cell receptor beta chains were sequenced from one sample in a study of shared clonotypes between healthy human individuals. This table comes from immunoSEQ multiplex PCR, and its TCRdb copy is limited to in-frame clones, with some not included. The table shows 400,000 to 600,000 clones, with around 79% occurring only once. The sequencing input was PBMCs. These receptors all stem from a woman between 35 and 50 years old in good health. Some clones in this sample may be carry-over from other donors' samples.

V usage is TRBV5-5 and J usage is TRBJ2-7; 11 bases agree with TRBD1. The CDR3 has 17 residues. CDR1 and CDR2 from the germline V gene are SGHKS and YYEKEE (reference sequence). J was trimmed by 2 bases and V by 2 bases; bases with no gene match: 9. CDR3 protein: CASSFLSPGQGAYEQYF. As DNA, the CDR3 is TGTGCCAGCAGCTTTCTTTCCCCGGGACAGGGGGCCTACGAGCAGTACTTC.

The rearrangement joins TRBV27 to TRBJ1-2, with 7 bases that match TRBD1. CDR3 length: 12 residues. V lost 5 bases and J lost 6; bases outside the gene matches: 3. Per germline, CDR1 MNHEY and CDR2 SMNVEV (reference sequence). The CDR3 DNA follows: TGTGCCAGCAGTCAGACAGGGAATGGCTACACCTTC. Protein sequence: CASSQTGNGYTF.

This clone has a handful of counts. The rearrangement joins TRBV7-2 to TRBJ2-7, with D possibly being TRBD2 (7 bases). V lost 2 bases and J 3 bases, leaving 14 bases between the germline ends. Germline-derived CDR1 and CDR2 are SGHTA and FQGNSA. The CDR3 covers 15 residues. CDR3 residues: CASSLPAGQFYEQYF. The CDR3 nucleotides are TGTGCCAGCAGCTTACCAGCGGGACAATTCTACGAGCAGTACTTC.

This sequence joins TRBV29-1 and TRBJ2-1; D is ambiguous. The germline V gene encodes CDR1 SQVTM and CDR2 ANQGSEA. The V and J ends lost 1 base and 5 bases respectively, with 9 bases between them. This CDR3 region has 13 residues. In DNA, the CDR3 is TGCAGCGTTGAAGGCGGCCTGCACAATGAGCAGTTCTTC. Encoded protein: CSVEGGLHNEQFF.

The chain has TRBV7-2 and TRBJ2-3, with a weak D call TRBD2 (6 bases). Trimming stripped 1 base from V and 5 bases from J, with 13 bases between. This CDR3 spans 15 amino acids. Germline V gene sequence: CDR1 SGHTA, CDR2 FQGNSA. CDR3: CASSLDGSGGDTQYF. The CDR3, as DNA: TGTGCCAGCAGCTTAGACGGGAGTGGAGGAGATACGCAGTATTTT. The whole variable domain, remainder taken from reference TRBV7-2 and TRBJ2-3, is GAGVSQSPSNKVTEKGKDVELRCDPISGHTALYWYRQSLGQGLEFLIYFQGNSAPDKSGLPSDRFSAERTGGSVSTLTIQRTQQEDSAVYLCASSLDGSGGDTQYFGPGTRLTVL.

The chain carries TRBV5-5 and TRBJ2-4; D is uncertain. CDR3 length: 11 amino acids. V was cut by 4 bases and J by 12 bases, with 11 bases left in between. The germline V gene has CDR1 SGHKS and CDR2 YYEKEE (reference sequence). Here the CDR3 reads CASSPGLPQYF. CDR3 bases: TGTGCCAGCAGCCCTGGGCTCCCTCAGTACTTC.

V and J are TRBV19 and TRBJ1-5; TRBD1 might be the D (6 bases). CDR1 and CDR2 (germline): LNHDA, SQIVND (reference sequence). V was trimmed by 6 bases and J by 6 bases, leaving 15 bases between them. There are 14 residues in the CDR3. The CDR3 is CASSQTGTGQPQHF. CDR3 bases: TGTGCCAGTAGCCAGACAGGCACGGGTCAGCCCCAGCATTTT.

The chain employs TRBV4-1 and TRBJ2-5; 11 bases match TRBD2. After removal of 4 bases from V and 5 bases from J, the junction contained 18 bases not matched to a gene. Germline-derived CDR1 and CDR2 are MGHRA and YSYEKL. The CDR3 totals 19 residues. DNA of the CDR3: TGCGCCAGCAGCCGCTCACCGGGACTAGCGGCTAATCTTCGGGAGACCCAGTACTTC. Its protein product is CASSRSPGLAANLRETQYF.

To note about this clone: The junction departs from germline at one end; a sequencing error may be responsible. This rearrangement joins TRBV28 to TRBJ2-2; D possibly corresponds to TRBD1 (5 bases). The CDR3 totals 15 residues. CDR1 and CDR2 from the germline V gene are MDHEN and SYDVKM. The CDR3 region is CASSLAGSKTGELFF. In DNA form, the CDR3 reads TGTGCCAGCAGTTTGGCAGGGTCGAAGACCGGGGAGCTGTTTTTT.

This clone was detected once. Its ends do not fully match the called genes, so a read error is possible. The chain uses TRBV7-7 and TRBJ2-5; 7 bases agree with TRBD1. CDR3 length: 13 amino acids. Germline CDR1 is SSHAT and CDR2 is FNYEAQ (reference sequence). This CDR3 reads CASSFTGAGTQYF. Here the CDR3 DNA reads TGTGCTAGCAGCTTCACAGGGGCCGGGACCCAGTACTTC.